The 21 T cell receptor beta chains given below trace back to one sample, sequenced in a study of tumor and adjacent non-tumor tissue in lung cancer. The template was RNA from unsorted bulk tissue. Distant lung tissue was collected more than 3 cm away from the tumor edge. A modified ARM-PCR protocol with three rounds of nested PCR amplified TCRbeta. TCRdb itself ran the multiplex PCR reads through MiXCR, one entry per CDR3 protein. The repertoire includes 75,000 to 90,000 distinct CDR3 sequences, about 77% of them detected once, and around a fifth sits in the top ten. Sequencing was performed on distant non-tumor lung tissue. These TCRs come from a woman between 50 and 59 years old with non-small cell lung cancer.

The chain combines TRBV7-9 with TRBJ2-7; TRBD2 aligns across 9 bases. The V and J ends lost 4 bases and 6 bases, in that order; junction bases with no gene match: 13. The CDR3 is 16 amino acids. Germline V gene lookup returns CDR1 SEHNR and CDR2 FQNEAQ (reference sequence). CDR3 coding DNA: TGTGCCAGCAGCTCGTCCTATGGTAGCGGGAGCCTCGAGCAGTACTTC. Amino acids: CASSSSYGSGSLEQYF.

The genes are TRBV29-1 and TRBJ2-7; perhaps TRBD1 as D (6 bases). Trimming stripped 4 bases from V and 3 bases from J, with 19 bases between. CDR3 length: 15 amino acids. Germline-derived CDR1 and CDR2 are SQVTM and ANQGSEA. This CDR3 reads CSVVVPTGHHYEQYF. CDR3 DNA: TGCAGCGTTGTGGTGCCAACGGGACATCACTACGAGCAGTACTTC.

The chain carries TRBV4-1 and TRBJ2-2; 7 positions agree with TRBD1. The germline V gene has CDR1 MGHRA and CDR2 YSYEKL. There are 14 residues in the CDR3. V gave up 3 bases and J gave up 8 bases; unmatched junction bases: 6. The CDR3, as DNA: TGCGCCAGCAGCCAGAACAGGGGTCATGGGGAGCTGTTTTTT. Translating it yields CASSQNRGHGELFF.

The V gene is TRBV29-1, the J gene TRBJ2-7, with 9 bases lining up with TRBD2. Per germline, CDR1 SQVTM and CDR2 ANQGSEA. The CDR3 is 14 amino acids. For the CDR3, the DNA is TGCAGTTTCATCAGCGGGAGGACAATCCACAAGCAGTACTTC. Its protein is CSFISGRTIHKQYF.

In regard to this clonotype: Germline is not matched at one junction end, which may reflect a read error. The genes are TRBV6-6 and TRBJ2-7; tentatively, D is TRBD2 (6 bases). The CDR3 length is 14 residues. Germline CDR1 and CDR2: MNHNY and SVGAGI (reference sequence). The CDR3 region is CDSNGGLPTYEQYF. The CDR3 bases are TGTGACAGCAACGGAGGGCTACCCACCTACGAGCAGTATTTC.

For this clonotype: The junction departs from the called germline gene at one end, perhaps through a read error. The CDR3 here is CACSLGVRGQFF. CDR3 coding DNA: TGTGCCTGCAGTTTAGGGGTCCGGGGTCAGTTCTTC. The chain employs TRBV12-3 or TRBV12-4 and TRBJ2-1; D may correspond to TRBD1 or TRBD2 (5 bases each). CDR3 length equals 12 residues.

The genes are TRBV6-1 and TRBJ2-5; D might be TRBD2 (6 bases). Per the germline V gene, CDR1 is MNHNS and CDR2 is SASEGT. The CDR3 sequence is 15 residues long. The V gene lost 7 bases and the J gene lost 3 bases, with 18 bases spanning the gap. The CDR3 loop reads CASTFGLWVKETQYF. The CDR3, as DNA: TGTGCCAGCACCTTCGGACTATGGGTTAAAGAGACCCAGTACTTC.

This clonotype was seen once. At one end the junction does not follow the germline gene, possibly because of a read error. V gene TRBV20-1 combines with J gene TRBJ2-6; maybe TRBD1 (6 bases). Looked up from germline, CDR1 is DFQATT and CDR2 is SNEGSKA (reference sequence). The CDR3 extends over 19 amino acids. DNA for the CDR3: TGCAGTGCTAGAAATGGTTCGGTTTCAGGGGTCTCTGGGGCCAACGTCCTGACTTTT. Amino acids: CSARNGSVSGVSGANVLTF.

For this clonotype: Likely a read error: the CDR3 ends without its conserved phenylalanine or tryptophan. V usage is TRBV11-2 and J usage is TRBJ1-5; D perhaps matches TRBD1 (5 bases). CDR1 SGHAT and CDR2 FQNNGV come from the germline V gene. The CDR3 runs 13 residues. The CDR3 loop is CVNSLENGGAQHY. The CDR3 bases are TGTGTCAACAGCTTAGAGAACGGGGGGGCCCAGCATTAT.

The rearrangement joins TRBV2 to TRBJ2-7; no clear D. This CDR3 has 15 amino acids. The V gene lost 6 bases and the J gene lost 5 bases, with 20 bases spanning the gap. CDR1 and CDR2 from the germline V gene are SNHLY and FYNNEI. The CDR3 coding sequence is TGTGCCAGCAGCCTGCCCCGCGGTGGGATTAACGAGCAGTACTTC. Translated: CASSLPRGGINEQYF.

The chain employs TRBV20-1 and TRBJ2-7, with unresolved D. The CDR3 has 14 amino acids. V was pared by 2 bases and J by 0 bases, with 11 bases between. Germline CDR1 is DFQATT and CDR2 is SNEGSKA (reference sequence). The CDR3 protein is CSARNIQNSYEQYF. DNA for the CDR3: TGCAGTGCTAGAAACATCCAGAACTCCTACGAGCAGTACTTC.

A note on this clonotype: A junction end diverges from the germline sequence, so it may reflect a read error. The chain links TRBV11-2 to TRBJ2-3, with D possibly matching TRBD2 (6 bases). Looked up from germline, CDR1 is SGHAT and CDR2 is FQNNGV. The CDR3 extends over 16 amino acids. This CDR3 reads CASSFWAQLARDTQDF. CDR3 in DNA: TGTGCCAGCAGCTTTTGGGCCCAGCTAGCGAGAGATACGCAGGATTTT. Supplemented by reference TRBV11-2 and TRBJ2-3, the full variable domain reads EAGVAQSPRYKIIEKRQSVAFWCNPISGHATLYWYQQILGQGPKLLIQFQNNGVVDDSQLPKDRFSAERLKGVDSTLKIQPAKLEDSAVYLCASSFWAQLARDTQDFGPGTRLTVL.

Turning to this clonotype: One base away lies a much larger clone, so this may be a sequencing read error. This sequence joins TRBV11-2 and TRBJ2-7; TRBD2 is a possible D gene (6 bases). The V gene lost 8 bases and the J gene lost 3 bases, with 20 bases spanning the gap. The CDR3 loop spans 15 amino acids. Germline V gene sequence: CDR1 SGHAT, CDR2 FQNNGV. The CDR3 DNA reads TGTGCCAGCCATGGGGGGTGGGAGTCCCTCTACGAGCAGTACTTC. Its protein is CASHGGWESLYEQYF.

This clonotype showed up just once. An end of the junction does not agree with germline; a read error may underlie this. In DNA, the CDR3 is TGTGTCAGCAGCTTAGGGGCTTACGATCAATACTTC. Translated, it gives CVSSLGAYDQYF. This chain joins TRBV11-2 and TRBJ2-7; possible D gene TRBD1, 5 bases. The CDR3 totals 12 residues. Germline CDR1 SGHAT, CDR2 FQNNGV.

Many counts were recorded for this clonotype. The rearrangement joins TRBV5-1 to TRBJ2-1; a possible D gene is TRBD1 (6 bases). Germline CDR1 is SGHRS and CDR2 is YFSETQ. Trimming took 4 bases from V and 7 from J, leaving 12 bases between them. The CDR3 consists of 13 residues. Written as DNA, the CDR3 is TGCGCCAGCAGCCTCCCCCAGGGGAATGAGCAGTTCTTC. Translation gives CASSLPQGNEQFF.

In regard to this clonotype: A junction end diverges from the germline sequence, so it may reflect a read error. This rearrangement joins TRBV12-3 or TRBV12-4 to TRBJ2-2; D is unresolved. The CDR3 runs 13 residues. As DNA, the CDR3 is TGTGCCAGCTTGTGGTCGAACACCGCGGAGCTGTTTTTT. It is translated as CASLWSNTAELFF.

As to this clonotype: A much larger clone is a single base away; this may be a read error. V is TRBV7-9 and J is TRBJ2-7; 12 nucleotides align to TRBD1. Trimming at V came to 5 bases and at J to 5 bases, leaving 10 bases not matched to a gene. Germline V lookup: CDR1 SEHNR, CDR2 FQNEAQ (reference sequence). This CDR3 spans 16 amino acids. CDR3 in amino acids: CASSRPGTGGLNEQYF. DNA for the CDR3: TGTGCCAGCAGCCGTCCGGGGACAGGGGGCCTGAACGAGCAGTACTTC.

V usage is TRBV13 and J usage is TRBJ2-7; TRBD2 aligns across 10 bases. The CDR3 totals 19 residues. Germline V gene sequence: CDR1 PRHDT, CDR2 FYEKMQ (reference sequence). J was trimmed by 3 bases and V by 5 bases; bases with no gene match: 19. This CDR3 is CASSLRGGSSGSVGYEQYF. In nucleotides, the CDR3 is TGTGCCAGCAGCCTTAGGGGGGGGTCTAGCGGGAGTGTGGGCTACGAGCAGTACTTC.

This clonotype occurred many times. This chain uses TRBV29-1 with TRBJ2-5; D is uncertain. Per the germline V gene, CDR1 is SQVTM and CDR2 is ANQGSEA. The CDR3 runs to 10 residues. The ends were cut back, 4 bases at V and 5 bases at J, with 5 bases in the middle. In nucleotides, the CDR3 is TGCAGCGTTGTTCGGGAGACCCAGTACTTC. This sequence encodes CSVVRETQYF.

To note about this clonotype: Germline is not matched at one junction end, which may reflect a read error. This CDR3 reads CVSSLELAANTEAFF. DNA for the CDR3: TGTGTCAGCAGCTTAGAGCTGGCGGCGAACACTGAAGCTTTCTTT. J is TRBJ1-1 and V is TRBV11-2; D call uncertain. Germline-derived CDR1 and CDR2 are SGHAT and FQNNGV. The CDR3 is made up of 15 amino acids.

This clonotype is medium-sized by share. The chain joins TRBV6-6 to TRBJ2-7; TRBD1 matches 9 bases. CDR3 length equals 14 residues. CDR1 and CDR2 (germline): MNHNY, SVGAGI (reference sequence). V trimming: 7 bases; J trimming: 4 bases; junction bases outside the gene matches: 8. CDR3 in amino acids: CASNLPGQGYEQYF. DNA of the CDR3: TGTGCCAGCAACCTACCGGGACAGGGATACGAGCAGTACTTC.